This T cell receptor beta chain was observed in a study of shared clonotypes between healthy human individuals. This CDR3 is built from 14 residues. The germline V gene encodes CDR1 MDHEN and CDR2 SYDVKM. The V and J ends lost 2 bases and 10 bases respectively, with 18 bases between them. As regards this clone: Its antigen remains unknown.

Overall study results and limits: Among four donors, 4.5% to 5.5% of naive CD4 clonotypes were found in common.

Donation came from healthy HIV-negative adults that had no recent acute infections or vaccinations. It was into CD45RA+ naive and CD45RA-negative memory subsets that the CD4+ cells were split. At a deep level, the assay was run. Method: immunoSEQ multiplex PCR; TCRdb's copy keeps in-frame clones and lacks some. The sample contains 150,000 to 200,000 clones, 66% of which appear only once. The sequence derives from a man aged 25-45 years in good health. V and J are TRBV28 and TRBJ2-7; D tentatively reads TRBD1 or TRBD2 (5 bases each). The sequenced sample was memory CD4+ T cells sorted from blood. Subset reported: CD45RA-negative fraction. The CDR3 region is CASSLGQVGTHQYF. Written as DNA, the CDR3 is TGTGCCAGCAGTTTAGGGCAGGTCGGGACCCATCAGTACTTC.